The 23 T cell receptor beta chains in this list originate from one sample, sequenced in a study of T cell clusters in autoimmune cytopenias. Each sample's input was roughly 230 ng genomic DNA, approximately 37,500 genome equivalents. One tube held mixed TRB-A and TRB-B primer pools for touch-down PCR. Following a re-call of the multiplex PCR reads, TCRdb has one entry per CDR3 protein and lacks DNA. Its table records 8,200 or so distinct CDR3 sequences. Sequenced: peripheral blood. The receptors derive from a human donor with an autoimmune cytopenia or autoimmune hepatitis (not recorded which).

V and J are TRBV19 and TRBJ1-1; without DNA, the TCRdb call of TRBD1 cannot be checked. The length of the CDR3 is 15 residues. Germline-derived CDR1 and CDR2 are LNHDA and SQIVND (reference sequence). The CDR3 here is CASSPQTGKGTEAFF. Full variable domain (missing parts from reference TRBV19 and TRBJ1-1): DGGITQSPKYLFRKEGQNVTLSCEQNLNHDAMYWYRQDPGQGLRLIYYSQIVNDFQKGDIAEGYSVSREKKESFPLTVTSAQKNPTAFYLCASSPQTGKGTEAFFGQGTRLTVV.

This CDR3 reads CASSTSNQSIYEQYF. The chain employs TRBV10-3 and TRBJ2-7. The CDR3 spans 15 residues. The germline V gene encodes CDR1 ENHRY and CDR2 SYGVKD.

This clonotype is classed as medium-sized (0.01 to 0.1%) by frequency. The gene calls are TRBV6-1 and TRBJ2-7; TCRdb lists TRBD2, though no DNA is available to test this call. CDR1 is MNHNS, CDR2 SASEGT, per germline. The CDR3 totals 15 residues. The CDR3 loop reads CASSEATSGSYEQYF.

The chain carries TRBV6-1 and TRBJ1-2. The CDR3 is 11 residues long. Germline CDR1 MNHNS, CDR2 SASEGT. CDR3 residues: CASSLIGGYTF.

The chain is built from TRBV6-5 and TRBJ2-6; TCRdb selects TRBD1, and the lack of DNA leaves this call unchecked. CDR1 MNHEY and CDR2 SVGAGI come from the germline V gene. CDR3 length: 19 residues. CDR3 sequence reads: CASSYMQGRRLTGANVLTF.

V gene TRBV27 combines with J gene TRBJ1-1. Germline CDR1 and CDR2: MNHEY and SMNVEV (reference sequence). This CDR3 has 15 amino acids. The chain's CDR3 is CASSLSSTPNTEAFF.

The gene calls are TRBV24-1 and TRBJ2-7. This CDR3 comprises 13 residues. Looked up from germline, CDR1 is KGHDR and CDR2 is SFDVKD. CDR3: CATSRSAGYEQYF.

By frequency, this clonotype is medium-sized. The chain recombines TRBV27 with TRBJ1-5; TCRdb calls TRBD1, which cannot be checked without DNA. This CDR3 region has 13 residues. Per germline, CDR1 MNHEY and CDR2 SMNVEV (reference sequence). This CDR3 reads CASSSQGRQPQHF.

The rearrangement joins TRBV5-4 to TRBJ2-3; TCRdb picks TRBD2, but there is no DNA to check that call. Per germline, CDR1 SGHNT and CDR2 YYREEE (reference sequence). This CDR3 has 16 residues. The CDR3 loop reads CASSSKRELDTDTQYF. The full variable domain, its missing parts supplied by reference TRBV5-4 and TRBJ2-3, is ETGVTQSPTHLIKTRGQQVTLRCSSQSGHNTVSWYQQALGQGPQFIFQYYREEENGRGNFPPRFSGLQFPNYSSELNVNALELDDSALYLCASSSKRELDTDTQYFGPGTRLTVL.

Frequency places this clonotype as medium-sized (0.01 to 0.1%). The chain recombines TRBV30 with TRBJ2-5; TCRdb's D call of TRBD1 is untestable without DNA. Germline lookup yields CDR1 GTSNPN and CDR2 SVGIG (reference sequence). This CDR3 has 14 residues. The CDR3 sequence: CAWRPNTGSETQYF.

This chain's CDR3 is CASSFTANTGELFF. The V and J genes are TRBV5-1 and TRBJ2-2. The germline V gene encodes CDR1 SGHRS and CDR2 YFSETQ. The CDR3 runs 14 residues.

This chain uses TRBV6-5 with TRBJ1-1. The CDR3 is 14 residues long. CDR1 is MNHEY and CDR2 is SVGAGI in the germline V gene. CDR3 protein: CASSYSGRGTEAFF.

The chain employs TRBV5-4 and TRBJ2-7; no DNA is available, so the TRBD2 call from TCRdb remains unchecked. Germline CDR1 SGHNT, CDR2 YYREEE (reference sequence). The CDR3 has 13 amino acids. The chain's CDR3 is CATKTPASGEQYF.

The chain employs TRBV5-5 and TRBJ2-1; the TCRdb call, TRBD2, lacks DNA for checking. CDR3 length equals 15 residues. CDR1 is SGHKS, CDR2 YYEKEE, per germline (reference sequence). The CDR3: CASSLDRSVHNEQFF. The whole variable domain, filled in from reference TRBV5-5 and TRBJ2-1, reads DAGVTQSPTHLIKTRGQQVTLRCSPISGHKSVSWYQQVLGQGPQFIFQYYEKEERGRGNFPDRFSARQFPNYSSELNVNALLLGDSALYLCASSLDRSVHNEQFFGPGTRLTVL.

This chain uses TRBV6-6 with TRBJ2-2. The CDR3 has 14 amino acids. Germline V lookup: CDR1 MNHNY, CDR2 SVGAGI (reference sequence). The CDR3 loop is CASSYGPNTGELFF.

The gene calls are TRBV19 and TRBJ2-3; TCRdb calls TRBD1, which cannot be checked without DNA. The germline CDR1 and CDR2 sequences are LNHDA and SQIVND (reference sequence). CDR3 length: 13 residues. CDR3 sequence reads: CASMGQGLDTQYF.

The chain employs TRBV6-1 and TRBJ2-7. The CDR3 loop spans 12 amino acids. Germline V gene lookup returns CDR1 MNHNS and CDR2 SASEGT. CDR3 residues: CASRDKIYEQYF.

The genes are TRBV5-1 and TRBJ2-1; TCRdb indicates TRBD2, and absent DNA this call remains unverified. Germline CDR1 and CDR2: SGHRS and YFSETQ. The CDR3 runs 16 residues. CDR3 region: CASSLRLAGGGNEQFF.

The chain uses TRBV11-2 and TRBJ1-2; there is no DNA to check the TCRdb D call of TRBD1. The CDR3 contains 13 residues. Germline V gene lookup returns CDR1 SGHAT and CDR2 FQNNGV. This CDR3 reads CASSLGQIYGYTF.

This clonotype is labeled medium-sized based on frequency. This sequence joins TRBV15 and TRBJ2-3; the D call from TCRdb, TRBD2, cannot be confirmed without DNA. In germline, CDR1 is LNHNV, CDR2 YYDKDF (reference sequence). This CDR3 spans 16 amino acids. CDR3 loop: CATSDAGLAPTDTQYF.

The V call is TRBV29-1, the J call TRBJ1-5; TCRdb names TRBD1, which stays unverified in the absence of DNA. The CDR3 is made up of 15 amino acids. Germline V gene lookup returns CDR1 SQVTM and CDR2 ANQGSEA. This CDR3 reads CSVVVAGTGGEPQHF.

The gene calls are TRBV27 and TRBJ2-3. Looked up from germline, CDR1 is MNHEY and CDR2 is SMNVEV (reference sequence). This CDR3 has 16 amino acids. CDR3 region: CATSLLGGKRTDTQYF.

The rearrangement uses TRBV6-1 and TRBJ2-7; the TRBD1 assignment by TCRdb is unverifiable without DNA. This CDR3 contains 14 residues. Looked up from germline, CDR1 is MNHNS and CDR2 is SASEGT. CDR3 sequence: CASRSGQNYGEQYF.